Below are 2 T cell receptor beta chains sequenced from a single sample in a study of vaccination and CD4 T cells after COVID-19. Sequenced with the Oncomine TCR Beta short-read assay was DNA taken from cultured CD4+ T cells. TCRdb reanalysed the PCR reads using MiXCR and keeps one entry per CDR3 protein. The sample contains about 25,000 distinct CDR3 sequences, around 45% of which appear only once. Treatment in this sample: approximately nine-day PBMC culture with coronavirus spike peptide pools or control peptides (ViraFEST assay). Which antigens these TCRs recognize remains unknown. Sequencing was done on a sample of CD4+ T cells from blood, cultured in vitro. Every receptor here comes from a human donor who had recovered from COVID-19.

The V call is TRBV10-3, the J call TRBJ1-5, with 9 bases matching TRBD1. This CDR3 is 16 amino acids long. Germline V gene data show CDR1 as ENHRY and CDR2 as SYGVKD. The J segment lost 3 bases and the V segment lost 2 bases, leaving 5 bases of the junction unmatched. CDR3 loop: CAISERGQGFNQPQHF. For the CDR3, the DNA is TGTGCCATCAGTGAGCGGGGACAGGGATTCAATCAGCCCCAGCATTTT.

This chain uses TRBV4-2 with TRBJ2-1; 9 bases align to TRBD1. V shed 1 base, J shed 7 bases, and the junction held 5 bases outside the gene matches. Germline V gene sequence: CDR1 LGHNA, CDR2 YNFKEQ. CDR3 size: 15 residues. CDR3 in DNA: TGTGCCAGCAGCCAAGGACAGGGGGTAAGGAATGAGCAGTTCTTC. This encodes CASSQGQGVRNEQFF.